The clone carrying this T cell receptor (beta chain) turned up a few times. Its matching antigen is unknown. TCRB transcripts that were expressed got sequenced, as all of the isolated RNA had been reverse transcribed. Assay used: immunoSEQ multiplex PCR; TCRdb lists only in-frame clones, some missing. The sample has about 120,000 clones; 15% to 20% are singletons. Populations obtained by sorting all exceeded 95% purity. V lost 0 bases and J 5 bases, leaving 7 bases between the germline ends. This CDR3 has 14 amino acids. Germline V CDR1 and CDR2: LGHNA, YSLEER. This specimen comes from a study of beta chain features in type 1 diabetes. Study background: Cell yields, gender and age were similar in healthy donors and patients.

Study-level findings and limits: Shorter TCRB CDR3s, moderately but significantly so, marked every one of the four CD4+ subsets in Type 1 diabetes patients.

This TCR was sampled from a man between 18 and 35 years old with type 1 diabetes. The rearrangement joins TRBV4-3 to TRBJ2-2; D gene unclear. The specimen sequenced was central memory CD4+ T cells from blood. In DNA, the CDR3 is TGCGCCAGCAGCCAAGATTTTGTAACCGGGGAGCTGTTTTTT. Protein: CASSQDFVTGELFF.